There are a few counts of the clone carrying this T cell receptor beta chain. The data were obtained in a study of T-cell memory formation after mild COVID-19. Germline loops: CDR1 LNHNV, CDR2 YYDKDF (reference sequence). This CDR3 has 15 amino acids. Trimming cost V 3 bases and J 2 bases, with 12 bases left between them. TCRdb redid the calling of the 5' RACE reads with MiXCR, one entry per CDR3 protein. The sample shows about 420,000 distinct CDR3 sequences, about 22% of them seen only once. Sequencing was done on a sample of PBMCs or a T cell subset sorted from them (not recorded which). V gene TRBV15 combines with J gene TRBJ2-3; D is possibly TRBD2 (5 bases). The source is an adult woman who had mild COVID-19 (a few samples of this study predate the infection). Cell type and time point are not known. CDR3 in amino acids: CATSRDGVYTDTQYF. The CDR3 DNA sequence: TGTGCCACCAGCAGGGACGGGGTTTACACAGATACGCAGTATTTT. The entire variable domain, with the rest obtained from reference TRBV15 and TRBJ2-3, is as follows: DAMVIQNPRYQVTQFGKPVTLSCSQTLNHNVMYWYQQKSSQAPKLLFHYYDKDFNNEADTPDNFQSRRPNTSFCFLDIRSPGLGDTAMYLCATSRDGVYTDTQYFGPGTRLTVL.